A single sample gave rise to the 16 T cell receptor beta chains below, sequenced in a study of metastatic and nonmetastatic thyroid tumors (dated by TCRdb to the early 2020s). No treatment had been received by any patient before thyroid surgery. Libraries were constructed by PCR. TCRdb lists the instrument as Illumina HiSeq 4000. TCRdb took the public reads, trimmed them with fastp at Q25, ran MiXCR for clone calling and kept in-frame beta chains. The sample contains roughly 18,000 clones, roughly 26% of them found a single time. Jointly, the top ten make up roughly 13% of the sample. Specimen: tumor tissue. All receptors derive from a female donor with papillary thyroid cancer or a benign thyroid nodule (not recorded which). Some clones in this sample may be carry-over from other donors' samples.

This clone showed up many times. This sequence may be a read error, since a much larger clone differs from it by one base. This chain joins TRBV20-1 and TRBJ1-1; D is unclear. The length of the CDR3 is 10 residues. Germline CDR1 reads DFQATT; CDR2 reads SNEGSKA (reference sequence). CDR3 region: CSARQTDAFF. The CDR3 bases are TGCAGTGCTAGGCAGACTGATGCTTTCTTT.

The CDR3 here is CSARRDRETDTQYF. DNA for the CDR3: TGCAGTGCTAGAAGGGACAGGGAGACAGATACGCAGTATTTT. The chain uses TRBV20-1 and TRBJ2-3; 9 positions agree with TRBD1. The CDR3 loop spans 14 amino acids. Germline loops: CDR1 DFQATT, CDR2 SNEGSKA (reference sequence). The V and J ends lost 2 bases and 3 bases, in that order; junction bases with no gene match: 3.

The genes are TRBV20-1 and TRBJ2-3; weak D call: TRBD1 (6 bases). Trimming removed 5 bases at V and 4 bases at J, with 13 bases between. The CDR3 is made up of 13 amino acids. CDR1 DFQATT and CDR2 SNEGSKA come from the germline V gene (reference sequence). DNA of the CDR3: TGCAGTGCTTCTCAGGGGCTCCCAGATACGCAGTATTTT. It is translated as CSASQGLPDTQYF.

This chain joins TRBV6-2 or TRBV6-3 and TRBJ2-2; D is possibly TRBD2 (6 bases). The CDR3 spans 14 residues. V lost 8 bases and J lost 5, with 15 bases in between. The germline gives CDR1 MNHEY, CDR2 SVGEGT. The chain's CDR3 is CASSWEERTGELFF. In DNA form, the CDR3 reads TGTGCCAGCTCCTGGGAGGAACGAACCGGGGAGCTGTTTTTT.

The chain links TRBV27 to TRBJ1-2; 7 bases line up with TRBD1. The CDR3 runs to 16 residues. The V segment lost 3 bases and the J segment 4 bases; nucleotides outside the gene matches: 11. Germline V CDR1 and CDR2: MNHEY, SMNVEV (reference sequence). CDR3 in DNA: TGTGCCAGCAGTTTGGAGCCAATAACAGGGGCCTATGGCTACACCTTC. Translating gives CASSLEPITGAYGYTF.

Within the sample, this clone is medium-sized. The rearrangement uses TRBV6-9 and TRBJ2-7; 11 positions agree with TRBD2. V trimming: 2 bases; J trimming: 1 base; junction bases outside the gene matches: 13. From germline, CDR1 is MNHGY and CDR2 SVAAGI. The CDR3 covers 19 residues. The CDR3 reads CASSYHHRILAGDSYEQYF. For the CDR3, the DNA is TGTGCCAGCAGTTATCACCACCGAATACTAGCGGGAGATTCCTACGAGCAGTACTTC.

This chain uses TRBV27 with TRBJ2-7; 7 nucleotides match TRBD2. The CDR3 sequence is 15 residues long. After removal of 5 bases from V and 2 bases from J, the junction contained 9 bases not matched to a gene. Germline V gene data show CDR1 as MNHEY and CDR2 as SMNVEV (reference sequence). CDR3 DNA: TGTGCCAGCAGTCTACGTAGCGGGCGGCCCTACGAGCAGTACTTC. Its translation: CASSLRSGRPYEQYF.

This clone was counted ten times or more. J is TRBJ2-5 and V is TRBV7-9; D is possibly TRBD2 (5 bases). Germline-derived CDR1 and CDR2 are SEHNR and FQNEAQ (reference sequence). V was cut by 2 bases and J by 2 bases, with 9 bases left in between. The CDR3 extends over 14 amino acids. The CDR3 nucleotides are TGTGCCAGCAGCTTACTCGGGGATCAAGAGACCCAGTACTTC. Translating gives CASSLLGDQETQYF.

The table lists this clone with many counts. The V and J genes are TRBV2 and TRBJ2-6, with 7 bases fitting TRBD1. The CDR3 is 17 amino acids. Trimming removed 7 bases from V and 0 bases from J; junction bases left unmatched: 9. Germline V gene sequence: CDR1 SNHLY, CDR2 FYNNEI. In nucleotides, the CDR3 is TGTGCCAGCACCCGGACAGGAATCCCCTCTGGGGCCAACGTCCTGACTTTC. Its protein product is CASTRTGIPSGANVLTF.

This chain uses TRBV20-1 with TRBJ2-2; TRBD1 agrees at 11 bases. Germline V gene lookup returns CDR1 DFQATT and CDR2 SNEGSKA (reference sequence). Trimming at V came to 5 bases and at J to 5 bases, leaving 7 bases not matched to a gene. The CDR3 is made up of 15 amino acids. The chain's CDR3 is CSAGQGQGGTGELFF. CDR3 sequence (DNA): TGCAGTGCTGGTCAGGGACAGGGGGGAACCGGGGAGCTGTTTTTT.

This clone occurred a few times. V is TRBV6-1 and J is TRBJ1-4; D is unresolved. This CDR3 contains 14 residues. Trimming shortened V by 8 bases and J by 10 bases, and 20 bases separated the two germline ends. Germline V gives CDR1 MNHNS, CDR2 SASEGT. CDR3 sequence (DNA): TGTGCCAGCCAAACACGGGGAACTGGGGTAAAACTGTTTTTT. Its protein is CASQTRGTGVKLFF.

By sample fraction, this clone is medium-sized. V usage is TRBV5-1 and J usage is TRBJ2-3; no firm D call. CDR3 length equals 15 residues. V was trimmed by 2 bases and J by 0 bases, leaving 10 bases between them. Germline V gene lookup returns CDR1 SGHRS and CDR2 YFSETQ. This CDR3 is CASSFAVTSTDTQYF. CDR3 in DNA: TGCGCCAGCAGCTTTGCGGTTACTAGCACAGATACGCAGTATTTT.

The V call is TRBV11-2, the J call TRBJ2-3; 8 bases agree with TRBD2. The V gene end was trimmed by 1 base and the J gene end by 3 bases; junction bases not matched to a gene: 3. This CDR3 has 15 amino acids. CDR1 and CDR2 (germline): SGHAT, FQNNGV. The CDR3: CASSLGAGVTDTQYF. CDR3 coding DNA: TGTGCCAGCAGCTTAGGAGCGGGAGTGACAGATACGCAGTATTTT. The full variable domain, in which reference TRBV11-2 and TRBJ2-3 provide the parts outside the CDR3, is EAGVAQSPRYKIIEKRQSVAFWCNPISGHATLYWYQQILGQGPKLLIQFQNNGVVDDSQLPKDRFSAERLKGVDSTLKIQPAKLEDSAVYLCASSLGAGVTDTQYFGPGTRLTVL.

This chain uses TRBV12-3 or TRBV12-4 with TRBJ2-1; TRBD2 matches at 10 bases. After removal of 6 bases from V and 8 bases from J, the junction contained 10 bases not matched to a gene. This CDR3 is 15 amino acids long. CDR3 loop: CASSPSSGSPHEQFF. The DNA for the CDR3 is TGTGCCAGCAGCCCCTCTAGCGGGAGCCCCCATGAGCAGTTCTTC.

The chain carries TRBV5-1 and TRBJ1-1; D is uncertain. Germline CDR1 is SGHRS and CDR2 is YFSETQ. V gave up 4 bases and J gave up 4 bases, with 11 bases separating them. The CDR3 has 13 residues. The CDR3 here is CASSLDGPTEAFF. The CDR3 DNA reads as TGCGCCAGCAGCCTGGACGGACCCACTGAAGCTTTCTTT.

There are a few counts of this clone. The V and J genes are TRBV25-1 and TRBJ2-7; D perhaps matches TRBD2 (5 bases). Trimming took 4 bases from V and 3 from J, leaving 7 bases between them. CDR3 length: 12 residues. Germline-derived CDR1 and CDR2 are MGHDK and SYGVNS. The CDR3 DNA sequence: TGTGCCAGCAGTGGGGGAGACTACGAGCAGTACTTC. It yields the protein CASSGGDYEQYF.